This T cell receptor beta chain was sequenced for a study of early T cells in non-severe SARS-CoV-2 infection. Study-level results: The matching step, a VDJdb search, favored anti-spike CD8 responses and missed private and CD4 specificities.

Remarks on this clonotype: The target antigen is unknown.

The CDR3 is 15 residues long. Looked up from germline, CDR1 is MNHNS and CDR2 is SASEGT. J gave up 8 bases and V 0 bases, and 5 bases lay outside the gene matches. The TCR library protocol attached unique molecular identifiers to the individual cDNA molecules. TCRdb reprocessed the 5' RACE reads via MiXCR and lists one record per CDR3 protein. The table records about 75,000 distinct CDR3 sequences, approximately 11% of them present only once. The chain recombines TRBV6-1 with TRBJ2-3; 10 bases fit TRBD2. This clonotype was obtained from an adult who was a healthcare worker with PCR-confirmed SARS-CoV-2 infection or an uninfected control (not recorded which). The specimen was whole blood, collected at baseline. DNA for the CDR3: TGTGCCAGCAGTGAAGCAAGGGCTAGCGGGGGTACGCAGTATTTT. It codes for CASSEARASGGTQYF.